A single sample gave rise to the 3 T cell receptor beta chains below, sequenced in a study of blood T cell repertoires in COVID-19. Generated by immunoSEQ multiplex PCR, the TCRdb table keeps only in-frame clones and is missing some. This sample has approximately 150,000 clones, with about three quarters found just once. The sequenced material came from peripheral blood. These receptor sequences come from a woman aged 55-75 years with acute or convalescent COVID-19.

The chain has TRBV29-1 and TRBJ1-2; D possibly corresponds to TRBD1 (6 bases). Trimming removed 6 bases at V and 4 bases at J, with 15 bases between. Per germline, CDR1 SQVTM and CDR2 ANQGSEA. The CDR3 consists of 13 residues. The DNA of the CDR3 is TGCAGCGTCCCGCCCCGAGGGGGCTATGGCTACACCTTC. This sequence encodes CSVPPRGGYGYTF.

This CDR3 reads CASSVELDTQYF. CDR3 nucleotides: TGTGCCAGCAGCGTGGAGTTAGATACGCAGTATTTT. V and J are TRBV9 and TRBJ2-3; no clear D. The CDR3 spans 12 residues. Germline loops: CDR1 SGDLS, CDR2 YYNGEE. V lost 2 bases and J 5 bases, leaving 6 bases between the germline ends.

The chain joins TRBV24-1 to TRBJ1-3; weak D call: TRBD1 (5 bases). Trimming cost V 10 bases and J 0 bases, with 9 bases left between them. This CDR3 spans 13 amino acids. In germline, CDR1 is KGHDR, CDR2 SFDVKD. CDR3 DNA: TGTGCCACGACCGACAGCTCTGGAAACACCATATATTTT. It encodes CATTDSSGNTIYF.